A selection of T cell receptor beta chains follows, all from one sample in a study of T cell repertoires in cytomegalovirus infection. One entry per CDR3 protein results from TCRdb running MiXCR on the reads. The table records 650,000 to 900,000 distinct CDR3 sequences, 30% to 35% of them present only once. The antigens of these receptors remain unknown. Sequencing used cultured CD8+ T cells from PBMCs, obtained from culture after CMV antigen stimulation. The receptors here all came from a human donor in good health (CMV status not recorded). Some clones in this sample may be carry-over from other donors' samples. The CDR3 runs from the conserved cysteine through the conserved F or W. D genes are given only for firm matches. Clone size is stated in some rows and not others, as once, few, many or a class when expanded.

abundance: many; v_gene: TRBV7-2; d_gene: .; len: 15; j_gene: TRBJ1-1; CDR3nt: TGTGCCAGCAGCTTAGAGGCAGCAGGGATGTCTGAAGCTTTCTTT; CDR3aa: CASSLEAAGMSEAFF
abundance: once; v_gene: TRBV5-1; d_gene: .; len: 14; j_gene: TRBJ2-1; CDR3nt: TGCGCCAGCAGCTTGCGGCAGGGCAGAAATGAGCAGTTCTTC; CDR3aa: CASSLRQGRNEQFF
abundance: .; v_gene: TRBV7-8; d_gene: .; len: 16; j_gene: TRBJ1-6; CDR3nt: TGTGCCAGCAGCTCCCGGGAGGCGGGACCCAATTCATCCCTCCACTTT; CDR3aa: CASSSREAGPNSSLHF
abundance: few; v_gene: TRBV29-1; d_gene: TRBD1; len: 13; j_gene: TRBJ1-2; CDR3nt: TGCAGCGTTTGGACAGGGGGCCGTTATGGCTACACCTTC; CDR3aa: CSVWTGGRYGYTF
abundance: few; v_gene: TRBV20-1; d_gene: TRBD2; len: 16; j_gene: TRBJ2-2; CDR3nt: TGCAGTGCACTAGATGGTAGCGGGGCCAACACCGGGGAGCTGTTTTTT; CDR3aa: CSALDGSGANTGELFF
abundance: few; v_gene: TRBV13; d_gene: TRBD1; len: 19; j_gene: TRBJ2-1; CDR3nt: TGTGCCAGCAGCTTACGCTCGCAACAACAGGGGTTGTCCTACAATGAGCAGTTCTTC; CDR3aa: CASSLRSQQQGLSYNEQFF
abundance: .; v_gene: TRBV4-1; d_gene: .; len: 14; j_gene: TRBJ1-1; CDR3nt: TGCGCCAGCAGCCCAGAAGTCCGGAACACTGAAGCTTTCTTT; CDR3aa: CASSPEVRNTEAFF
abundance: .; v_gene: TRBV19; d_gene: .; len: 15; j_gene: TRBJ1-1; CDR3nt: TGTGCCAGTAGTATAGGCCCAGGTCTCAACACTGAAGCTTTCTTT; CDR3aa: CASSIGPGLNTEAFF
abundance: few; v_gene: TRBV7-6; d_gene: TRBD1; len: 15; j_gene: TRBJ2-1; CDR3nt: TGTGCCAGCAGCCTTACAGGGGGCGCATTTCATGAGCAGTTCTTC; CDR3aa: CASSLTGGAFHEQFF
abundance: .; v_gene: TRBV29-1; d_gene: .; len: 12; j_gene: TRBJ2-3; CDR3nt: TGTCAAACGTTGGGGCCAGGAGATACGCAGTATTTT; CDR3aa: CQTLGPGDTQYF
abundance: few; v_gene: TRBV28; d_gene: .; len: 15; j_gene: TRBJ2-4; CDR3nt: TGTGCCAGCAGTTTCGACAGGCTAGCCAAAAACATTCAGTACTTC; CDR3aa: CASSFDRLAKNIQYF
abundance: once; v_gene: TRBV7-1; d_gene: .; len: 13; j_gene: TRBJ2-5; CDR3nt: TGTGCCAGCAGCGACCCTTTTCTTCAGACCCAGTACTTC; CDR3aa: CASSDPFLQTQYF
abundance: .; v_gene: TRBV24-1; d_gene: .; len: 15; j_gene: TRBJ2-2; CDR3nt: TGTGCCACCAGTGATCCCCCGGAGGACACCGGGGAGCTGTTTTTT; CDR3aa: CATSDPPEDTGELFF
abundance: many; v_gene: TRBV7-6; d_gene: .; len: 14; j_gene: TRBJ1-1; CDR3nt: TGTGCCAGCAGCGACAGGAGATTGAACACTGAAGCTTTCTTT; CDR3aa: CASSDRRLNTEAFF
abundance: many; v_gene: TRBV7-6; d_gene: TRBD1; len: 14; j_gene: TRBJ1-3; CDR3nt: TGTGCCAGCAGCGTGGACAGGGCTGGAAACACCATATATTTT; CDR3aa: CASSVDRAGNTIYF
abundance: .; v_gene: TRBV6-5; d_gene: .; len: 15; j_gene: TRBJ1-1; CDR3nt: TGTGCCAGCAGTTACTTCCCCTCTAAAAGGACTGAAGCTTTCTTT; CDR3aa: CASSYFPSKRTEAFF
abundance: .; v_gene: TRBV7-9; d_gene: TRBD1; len: 14; j_gene: TRBJ1-2; CDR3nt: TGTACCAGCAGCTTAGGACAGGGGGCGCGTGGCTACACCTTC; CDR3aa: CTSSLGQGARGYTF
abundance: .; v_gene: TRBV29-1; d_gene: .; len: 11; j_gene: TRBJ1-2; CDR3nt: TGCAGCGTCATGGTCCTCTATGGCTACACCTTC; CDR3aa: CSVMVLYGYTF
abundance: .; v_gene: TRBV29-1; d_gene: .; len: 11; j_gene: TRBJ1-1; CDR3nt: TGCAGCGTTGGCCTGTGGACTGAAGCTTTCTTT; CDR3aa: CSVGLWTEAFF
abundance: .; v_gene: TRBV25-1; d_gene: TRBD1; len: 13; j_gene: TRBJ1-1; CDR3nt: TGTGCCAGCAGGGACAGGGTGAAGACTGAAGCTTTCTTT; CDR3aa: CASRDRVKTEAFF
abundance: .; v_gene: TRBV4-2; d_gene: .; len: 16; j_gene: TRBJ1-4; CDR3nt: TGTGCCAGCAGCCATCTCGTGGGGGTAACTAATGAAAAACTGTTTTTT; CDR3aa: CASSHLVGVTNEKLFF
abundance: .; v_gene: TRBV10-1; d_gene: .; len: 15; j_gene: TRBJ1-2; CDR3nt: TGCGCCAGCAGTGATACGGACGGATTTCCCTATGGCTACACCTTC; CDR3aa: CASSDTDGFPYGYTF
abundance: .; v_gene: TRBV27; d_gene: TRBD2; len: 15; j_gene: TRBJ2-5; CDR3nt: TGTGCCAGCAGTCCCCGGACTAGCGGGGGGATAGACCAGTACTTC; CDR3aa: CASSPRTSGGIDQYF
abundance: few; v_gene: TRBV12-3/TRBV12-4; d_gene: .; len: 14; j_gene: TRBJ2-7; CDR3nt: TGTGCCAGCAGTTTGCTTGGCAGGACCTACGAGCAGTACTTC; CDR3aa: CASSLLGRTYEQYF
abundance: .; v_gene: TRBV2; d_gene: TRBD1; len: 15; j_gene: TRBJ2-3; CDR3nt: TGTGCCAGCAGTCCCTACAGGGGGCCCGGAGATACGCAGTATTTT; CDR3aa: CASSPYRGPGDTQYF
abundance: .; v_gene: TRBV28; d_gene: .; len: 14; j_gene: TRBJ2-3; CDR3nt: TGTGCCAACAGTAGAGGCCGACTCACAGATACGCAGTATTTT; CDR3aa: CANSRGRLTDTQYF
abundance: many; v_gene: TRBV7-2; d_gene: .; len: 14; j_gene: TRBJ1-5; CDR3nt: TGTGCCAGCAGCTTAAACAGGGACAATCAGCCCCAGCATTTT; CDR3aa: CASSLNRDNQPQHF
abundance: .; v_gene: TRBV12-3/TRBV12-4; d_gene: TRBD2; len: 15; j_gene: TRBJ2-7; CDR3nt: TGTGCCAGCACCCCGGGACTAGCGGGGGGCCGCGAGCAGTACTTC; CDR3aa: CASTPGLAGGREQYF
abundance: many; v_gene: TRBV7-2; d_gene: TRBD2; len: 19; j_gene: TRBJ2-3; CDR3nt: TGTGCCAGCAGCTCCCTTACTAGCGGGGGGGCCTCGGATAAAGATACGCAGTATTTT; CDR3aa: CASSSLTSGGASDKDTQYF
abundance: .; v_gene: TRBV6-1; d_gene: TRBD1; len: 15; j_gene: TRBJ1-1; CDR3nt: TGTGCCAGCAGTCCAAGACAGGGTTGGGGTACTGAAGCTTTCTTT; CDR3aa: CASSPRQGWGTEAFF
abundance: few; v_gene: TRBV6-1; d_gene: TRBD1; len: 14; j_gene: TRBJ1-2; CDR3nt: TGTGCCAGCATTCAAACAGGGGGAGACTATGGCTACACCTTC; CDR3aa: CASIQTGGDYGYTF
abundance: .; v_gene: TRBV2; d_gene: TRBD1; len: 14; j_gene: TRBJ2-2; CDR3nt: TGTGCCAGCAGAGCCACAGGGGTGGCCGGGGAGCTGTTTTTT; CDR3aa: CASRATGVAGELFF
abundance: .; v_gene: TRBV27; d_gene: .; len: 13; j_gene: TRBJ1-2; CDR3nt: TGTGCCAGCAGTTTATCAGTGTCTGAGGGCTACACCTTC; CDR3aa: CASSLSVSEGYTF
abundance: few; v_gene: TRBV11-2; d_gene: .; len: 14; j_gene: TRBJ2-5; CDR3nt: TGTGCCAGCAGCTTAGCTGTCGGGGTGGAGACCCAGTACTTC; CDR3aa: CASSLAVGVETQYF
abundance: few; v_gene: TRBV27; d_gene: .; len: 13; j_gene: TRBJ2-3; CDR3nt: TGTGCCAGCAGTTTATACATCACAGATACGCAGTATTTT; CDR3aa: CASSLYITDTQYF
abundance: .; v_gene: TRBV11-2; d_gene: .; len: 14; j_gene: TRBJ1-4; CDR3nt: TGTGCCAGCAGCTTTTCACAGGGCGGGGAAAAACTGTTTTTT; CDR3aa: CASSFSQGGEKLFF
abundance: .; v_gene: TRBV7-3; d_gene: TRBD2; len: 19; j_gene: TRBJ2-1; CDR3nt: TGTGCCAGCAGCTTAGGGGGACTAGCGGGGGGCCCAGGCTTCAATGAGCAGTTCTTC; CDR3aa: CASSLGGLAGGPGFNEQFF
abundance: many; v_gene: TRBV5-1; d_gene: .; len: 14; j_gene: TRBJ1-1; CDR3nt: TGCGCCAGCAGCCCAAGGGGCCAGGATCGAGAGGCTTTCTTT; CDR3aa: CASSPRGQDREAFF
abundance: .; v_gene: TRBV19; d_gene: .; len: 13; j_gene: TRBJ2-4; CDR3nt: TGTGCCAGTAGCAACAGGGGAGGAATCATTCAGTACTTC; CDR3aa: CASSNRGGIIQYF
abundance: once; v_gene: TRBV19; d_gene: TRBD1; len: 16; j_gene: TRBJ1-1; CDR3nt: TGTGCCAGTAGTATGGACCCGCAGGGGGCTAGCACTGAAGCTTTCTTT; CDR3aa: CASSMDPQGASTEAFF
abundance: few; v_gene: TRBV7-4; d_gene: .; len: 15; j_gene: TRBJ2-3; CDR3nt: TGTGCCAGCAGCCACCCGGGACATTGCACAGATACGCAGTATTTT; CDR3aa: CASSHPGHCTDTQYF
abundance: .; v_gene: TRBV6-2/TRBV6-3; d_gene: .; len: 13; j_gene: TRBJ2-1; CDR3nt: TGTGCCAGCAGTTTTATAGGGGGAGATGAGCAGTTCTTC; CDR3aa: CASSFIGGDEQFF
abundance: .; v_gene: TRBV7-6; d_gene: .; len: 14; j_gene: TRBJ1-1; CDR3nt: TGTGCCAGCAGCTCACGGGTCCCGAACACTGAAGCTTTCTTT; CDR3aa: CASSSRVPNTEAFF
abundance: many; v_gene: TRBV7-8; d_gene: .; len: 16; j_gene: TRBJ2-5; CDR3nt: TGTGCCAGCAGCCCGCATCGTGGGGGGTCAGGGGAGACCCAGTACTTC; CDR3aa: CASSPHRGGSGETQYF
abundance: few; v_gene: TRBV29-1; d_gene: .; len: 13; j_gene: TRBJ1-2; CDR3nt: TGCAGCGTTAGGGATGGGAACAACTATGGCTACACCTTC; CDR3aa: CSVRDGNNYGYTF
abundance: .; v_gene: TRBV12-3/TRBV12-4; d_gene: .; len: 14; j_gene: TRBJ1-4; CDR3nt: TGTGCCAGCAGACAGACAGTGGCGAGTGAAAAACTGTTTTTT; CDR3aa: CASRQTVASEKLFF
abundance: .; v_gene: TRBV12-3/TRBV12-4; d_gene: TRBD1; len: 15; j_gene: TRBJ2-1; CDR3nt: TGTGCCAGCAGACTCCACAGGGGGCCAGGGAATGAGCAGTTCTTC; CDR3aa: CASRLHRGPGNEQFF
abundance: .; v_gene: TRBV4-1; d_gene: TRBD1; len: 18; j_gene: TRBJ2-5; CDR3nt: TGCGCCAGCAGCCAACTGGGAGGGACAGGGACAAAGGCAGAGACCCAGTACTTC; CDR3aa: CASSQLGGTGTKAETQYF